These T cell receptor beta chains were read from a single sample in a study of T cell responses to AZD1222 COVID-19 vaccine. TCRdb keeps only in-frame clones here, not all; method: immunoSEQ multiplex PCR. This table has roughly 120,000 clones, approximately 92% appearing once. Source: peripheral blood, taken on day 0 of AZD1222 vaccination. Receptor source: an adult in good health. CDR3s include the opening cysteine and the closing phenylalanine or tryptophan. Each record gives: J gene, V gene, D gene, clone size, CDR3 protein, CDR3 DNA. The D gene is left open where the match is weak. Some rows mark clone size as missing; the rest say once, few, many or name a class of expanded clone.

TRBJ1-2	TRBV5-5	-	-	CASIQQVPGVYGYTF	TGTGCCAGCATCCAACAAGTCCCGGGGGTCTATGGCTACACCTTC
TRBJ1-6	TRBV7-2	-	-	CASSLNPFNSPLHF	TGTGCCAGCAGCTTAAATCCTTTTAATTCACCCCTCCACTTT
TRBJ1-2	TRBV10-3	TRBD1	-	CAISANQGVRGEGDGYTF	TGTGCCATCAGTGCAAATCAGGGCGTCAGGGGGGAAGGAGATGGCTACACCTTC
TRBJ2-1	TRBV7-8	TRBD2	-	CASSLDVGLAGDEQFF	TGTGCCAGCAGCTTAGACGTGGGACTAGCGGGCGATGAGCAGTTCTTC
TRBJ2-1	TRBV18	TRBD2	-	CASSPPSRGMRENEQFF	TGTGCCAGCTCACCACCTTCCCGCGGCATGCGGGAGAATGAGCAGTTCTTC
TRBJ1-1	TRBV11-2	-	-	CASSLKRNTEAFF	TGTGCCAGCAGCTTGAAGAGGAACACTGAAGCTTTCTTT
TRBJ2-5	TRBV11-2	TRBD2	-	CASSTPRTSGEETQYF	TGTGCCAGCAGCACCCCACGGACTAGCGGGGAAGAGACCCAGTACTTC
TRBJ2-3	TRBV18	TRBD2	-	CASSPLLAGGDFTDTQYF	TGTGCCAGCTCACCACTCCTAGCGGGGGGGGACTTCACAGATACGCAGTATTTT
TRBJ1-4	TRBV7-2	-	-	CASSWGNEKLFF	TGTGCCAGCAGCTGGGGTAATGAAAAACTGTTTTTT
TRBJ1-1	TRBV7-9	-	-	CASSYRNQVNEAFF	TGTGCCAGCAGCTACAGAAACCAGGTGAATGAAGCTTTCTTT
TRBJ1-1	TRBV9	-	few	CASSGLGGTEAFF	TGTGCCAGCAGCGGACTAGGTGGCACTGAAGCTTTCTTT
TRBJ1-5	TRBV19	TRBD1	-	CASSWGTGLWQPQHF	TGTGCCAGTAGTTGGGGGACAGGGCTATGGCAGCCCCAGCATTTT
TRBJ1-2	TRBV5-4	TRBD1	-	CASSFGQGAYGYTF	TGTGCCAGCAGCTTTGGACAGGGGGCCTATGGCTACACCTTC
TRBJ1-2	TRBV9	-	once	CASSLEGGYGYTF	TGTGCCAGCAGCCTCGAAGGGGGGTATGGCTACACCTTC
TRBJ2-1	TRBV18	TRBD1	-	CASSPRTGQTHINEQFF	TGTGCCAGCTCACCACGGACAGGACAGACCCACATTAATGAGCAGTTCTTC
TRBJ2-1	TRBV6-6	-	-	CATGGGMFGNEQFF	TGTGCCACGGGTGGGGGTATGTTCGGCAATGAGCAGTTCTTC
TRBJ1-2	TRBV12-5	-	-	CVLQDPKTSNYGYTF	TGTGTTCTACAGGATCCAAAAACTTCTAACTATGGCTACACCTTC
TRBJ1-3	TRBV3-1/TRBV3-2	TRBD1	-	CASSQQGAKNTIYF	TGTGCCAGCAGCCAACAGGGGGCGAAAAACACCATATATTTT
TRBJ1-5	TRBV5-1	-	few	CASKILSGAKDLNQPQHF	TGCGCCAGCAAAATCCTAAGTGGGGCCAAAGACTTAAATCAGCCCCAGCATTTT
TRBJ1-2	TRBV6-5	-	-	CASSPGGRYGYTF	TGTGCCAGCAGTCCCGGGGGCCGCTATGGCTACACCTTC
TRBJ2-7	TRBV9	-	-	CASSVGTLAYEQYF	TGTGCCAGCAGCGTAGGGACGTTGGCCTACGAGCAGTACTTC
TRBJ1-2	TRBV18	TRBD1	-	CASSPGQGKRFDYGYTF	TGTGCCAGCTCACCAGGACAGGGAAAGCGGTTTGACTATGGCTACACCTTC
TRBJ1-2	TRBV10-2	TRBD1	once	CASKLTGGPNYGYTF	TGCGCCAGCAAACTGACAGGGGGACCTAACTATGGCTACACCTTC
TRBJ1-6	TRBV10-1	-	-	CASSDNPRGSPLHF	TGCGCCAGCAGTGACAATCCCCGGGGTTCACCCCTCCACTTT
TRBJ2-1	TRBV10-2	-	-	CASSLGMTGLNEQFF	TGCGCCAGCAGCCTAGGAATGACTGGTCTCAATGAGCAGTTCTTC
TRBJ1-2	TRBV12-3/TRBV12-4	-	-	CASSHSNNYGYTF	TGTGCCAGCAGTCATTCTAATAACTATGGCTACACCTTC
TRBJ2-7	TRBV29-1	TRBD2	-	CSVGGTSGGYEQYF	TGCAGCGTGGGCGGGACTAGCGGAGGGTACGAGCAGTACTTC
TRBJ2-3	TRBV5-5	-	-	CASSGTVLSTDTQYF	TGTGCCAGCAGCGGAACGGTGCTTAGCACAGATACGCAGTATTTT